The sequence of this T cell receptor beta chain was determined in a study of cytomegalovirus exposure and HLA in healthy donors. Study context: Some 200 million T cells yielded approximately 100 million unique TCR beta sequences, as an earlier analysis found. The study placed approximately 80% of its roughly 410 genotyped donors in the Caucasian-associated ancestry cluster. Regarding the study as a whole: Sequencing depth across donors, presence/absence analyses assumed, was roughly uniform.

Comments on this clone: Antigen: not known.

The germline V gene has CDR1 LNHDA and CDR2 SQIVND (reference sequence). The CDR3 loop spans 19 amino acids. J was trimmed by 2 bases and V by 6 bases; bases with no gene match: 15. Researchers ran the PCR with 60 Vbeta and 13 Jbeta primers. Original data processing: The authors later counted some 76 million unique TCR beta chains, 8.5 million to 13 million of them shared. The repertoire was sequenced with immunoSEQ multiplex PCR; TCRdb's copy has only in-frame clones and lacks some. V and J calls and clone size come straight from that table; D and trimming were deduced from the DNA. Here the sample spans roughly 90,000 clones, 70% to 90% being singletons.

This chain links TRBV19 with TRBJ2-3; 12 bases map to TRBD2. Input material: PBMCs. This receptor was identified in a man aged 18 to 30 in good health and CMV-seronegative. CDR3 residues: CASRKGWTSGEAVTDTQYF. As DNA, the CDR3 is TGTGCCAGTAGGAAAGGTTGGACTAGCGGGGAGGCAGTCACAGATACGCAGTATTTT.